This section outlines one TCR beta chain sequence together with its context. At one boundary the junction diverges from the germline segment, which might be a read error. TCR beta CDR3 sequences were amplified from RNA transcripts. TCR CDR3 underwent first-round RT-PCR with the HTBI primer set. Each CDR3 protein is one row after TCRdb ran MiXCR on the multiplex PCR reads. The sample has approximately 600,000 distinct CDR3 sequences, 12% to 15% seen once. In germline, CDR1 is SSHAT, CDR2 FNYEAQ (reference sequence). This CDR3 comprises 15 residues. The data derive from a study of T cells in Graves' hyperthyroidism and ophthalmopathy.

Sequencing used blood. The rearrangement uses TRBV7-7 and TRBJ2-1; the match to TRBD2 covers 11 bases. This clonotype originated in a woman younger than 30 with Graves' ophthalmopathy. The chain's CDR3 is CASSLVLAGVNEQFF. The CDR3 nucleotides read TGTGCTAGCAGCTTAGTACTAGCGGGAGTCAATGAGCAGTTCTTC.